These 4 T cell receptor beta chains share one sample of origin, sequenced in a study of OX40 agonist ivuxolimab in advanced cancers. Clones were sequenced by immunoSEQ multiplex PCR, and TCRdb holds only the in-frame ones, with some missing. The table lists over 25,000 clones, about 93% of them singletons. Sequenced material: CD4+ or CD8+ T cells sorted from blood, taken in a trial of the OX40 agonist ivuxolimab. These receptors originate from an adult with an advanced solid tumor such as melanoma, head and neck, liver or kidney cancer.

This chain uses TRBV2 with TRBJ1-2; 7 bases agree with TRBD1. This CDR3 has 16 residues. V lost 0 bases, J lost 7 bases, and 11 bases stayed unmatched. Germline V gene data show CDR1 as SNHLY and CDR2 as FYNNEI. The CDR3, as DNA: TGTGCCAGCAGTGAAGCGGGAGGGGGCGCATTATTTGGCTACACCTTC. Protein: CASSEAGGGALFGYTF.

The chain joins TRBV5-4 to TRBJ1-6; the D gene is possibly TRBD1 (5 bases). CDR3 length: 14 residues. CDR1 is SGHNT and CDR2 is YYREEE in the germline V gene (reference sequence). The V gene lost 1 base and the J gene lost 10 bases, with 12 bases spanning the gap. The CDR3 nucleotides are TGTGCCAGCAGCTTGAAAGGGGACCTATCACCCCTCCACTTT. Residues: CASSLKGDLSPLHF.

The V and J genes are TRBV7-9 and TRBJ1-4; TRBD1 might be the D (5 bases). V lost 7 bases and J lost 8, with 11 bases in between. Germline CDR1 and CDR2: SEHNR and FQNEAQ (reference sequence). The CDR3 has 12 residues. The CDR3 is CASTTEGEKLFF. CDR3 coding DNA: TGTGCCAGCACGACAGAGGGCGAAAAACTGTTTTTT.

V and J are TRBV9 and TRBJ2-1; the D call may be TRBD1 or TRBD2 (6 bases each). The CDR3 loop spans 17 amino acids. Germline V gene lookup returns CDR1 SGDLS and CDR2 YYNGEE. Trimming pared 3 bases from V and 0 bases from J, leaving 16 bases between. The CDR3 is CASSGSGGQSSYNEQFF. CDR3 in DNA: TGTGCCAGCAGCGGCTCCGGGGGCCAGAGCTCCTACAATGAGCAGTTCTTC.